Presented here are 30 T cell receptor beta chains from one specimen sequenced in a study of cytomegalovirus exposure and HLA in healthy donors. The study ran its PCR with 60 Vbeta and 13 Jbeta primers. The table came from immunoSEQ multiplex PCR; TCRdb's copy has only in-frame clones and leaves some out. Seen here are more than 90,000 clones, 77% observed once, and the top ten hold around 7.2%. Sequenced input: PBMCs. The receptors were gathered from a female donor in good health and CMV-seronegative.

V and J are TRBV7-6 and TRBJ2-3; 7 positions agree with TRBD1. Trimming took 5 bases from V and 2 from J; bases not matched to a gene: 7. This CDR3 comprises 15 residues. Germline loops: CDR1 SGHVS, CDR2 FNYEAQ. The CDR3 sequence: CASSLETGFTDTQYF. In nucleotides, the CDR3 is TGTGCCAGCAGCCTCGAGACAGGGTTCACAGATACGCAGTATTTT.

V gene TRBV5-6 combines with J gene TRBJ2-2, with D perhaps TRBD1 (6 bases). This CDR3 has 15 residues. Germline loops: CDR1 SGHDT, CDR2 YYEEEE. Between the trimmed V and J ends, which lost 4 bases and 0 bases, there was a span of 10 bases. The CDR3 DNA follows: TGTGCCAGCAGCAAAGGACAGCCGAACACCGGGGAGCTGTTTTTT. Protein: CASSKGQPNTGELFF.

This rearrangement joins TRBV6-6 to TRBJ1-1; TRBD1 matches at 7 bases. The CDR3 is 12 residues long. Germline V gives CDR1 MNHNY, CDR2 SVGAGI (reference sequence). J was trimmed by 4 bases and V by 6 bases; bases with no gene match: 2. CDR3 sequence: CASSSGGTEAFF. The CDR3 nucleotides are TGTGCCAGCAGCTCAGGGGGCACTGAAGCTTTCTTT.

CDR3 residues: CASSRSRGSSSYNEQFF. CDR3 DNA sequence: TGTGCCAGCAGTCGCAGCAGGGGGTCCTCCTCCTACAATGAGCAGTTCTTC. The V gene is TRBV28, the J gene TRBJ2-1; 7 positions agree with TRBD1. Trimming took 5 bases from V and 0 from J; bases not matched to a gene: 10. Germline CDR1 is MDHEN and CDR2 is SYDVKM. The CDR3 covers 17 residues.

V is TRBV18 and J is TRBJ2-7, with 7 bases fitting TRBD2. Germline loops: CDR1 KGHSH, CDR2 LQKENI. This CDR3 has 15 amino acids. Losses at the gene ends were 6 bases for V and 3 bases for J; bases not matched to a gene: 11. CDR3 sequence reads: CASSPFSGLSYEQYF. CDR3 nucleotides: TGTGCCAGCTCCCCTTTTAGCGGGCTAAGCTACGAGCAGTACTTC. Full variable domain (rest looked up from reference TRBV18 and TRBJ2-7): NAGVMQNPRHLVRRRGQEARLRCSPMKGHSHVYWYRQLPEEGLKFMVYLQKENIIDESGMPKERFSAEFPKEGPSILRIQQVVRGDSAAYFCASSPFSGLSYEQYFGPGTRLTVT.

This clone appeared a few times. The genes are TRBV28 and TRBJ2-1; 8 nucleotides line up with TRBD2. The CDR3 runs 13 residues. The V gene end was trimmed by 3 bases and the J gene end by 10 bases; junction bases not matched to a gene: 5. CDR1 and CDR2 from the germline V gene are MDHEN and SYDVKM. Here the CDR3 reads CASSLGLGREQFF. CDR3 DNA: TGTGCCAGCAGTTTGGGACTAGGCCGGGAGCAGTTCTTC.

This chain connects TRBV7-2 to TRBJ1-2, with D uncertain. V lost 0 bases and J lost 3, with 14 bases in between. CDR1 and CDR2 (germline): SGHTA, FQGNSA. CDR3 size: 16 residues. The CDR3 protein is CASSLARGVRDYGYTF. CDR3 bases: TGTGCCAGCAGCTTAGCGCGGGGAGTTAGGGACTATGGCTACACCTTC.

This clone showed up just once. The CDR3 coding sequence is TGTGCCATCAGTGAGTCTACTAGCGGTTCCTACGAGCAGTACTTC. Amino acids: CAISESTSGSYEQYF. The rearrangement links TRBV10-3 to TRBJ2-7, with 8 bases identical to TRBD2. CDR1 ENHRY and CDR2 SYGVKD come from the germline V gene. J gave up 1 base and V 0 bases, and 2 bases lay outside the gene matches. This CDR3 spans 15 amino acids.

The CDR3 DNA reads TGTGCCAGCAGTTTGAGTGGCAGGTTGGTCTACGAGCAGTACTTC. Translated: CASSLSGRLVYEQYF. The chain carries TRBV28 and TRBJ2-7; D not resolved. V was cut by 3 bases and J by 3 bases, with 15 bases left in between. The V gene's germline CDR1 is MDHEN and CDR2 SYDVKM. CDR3 length: 15 amino acids.

V is TRBV28 and J is TRBJ1-1; TRBD1 aligns across 8 bases. The germline CDR1 and CDR2 sequences are MDHEN and SYDVKM. CDR3 length: 14 amino acids. With V trimmed by 5 bases and J by 4 bases, 6 bases remained unmatched. The CDR3 loop reads CASSPQGGSTEAFF. The CDR3 coding sequence is TGTGCCAGCAGTCCACAGGGGGGGAGCACTGAAGCTTTCTTT. The full variable domain, rest sourced from reference TRBV28 and TRBJ1-1, is DVKVTQSSRYLVKRTGEKVFLECVQDMDHENMFWYRQDPGLGLRLIYFSYDVKMKEKGDIPEGYSVSREKKERFSLILESASTNQTSMYLCASSPQGGSTEAFFGQGTRLTVV.

The J gene is TRBJ1-3, the V gene TRBV5-1; 7 positions match TRBD1. Germline V lookup: CDR1 SGHRS, CDR2 YFSETQ. V shed 0 bases, J shed 0 bases, and the junction held 3 bases outside the gene matches. The CDR3 loop spans 16 amino acids. CDR3 residues: CASSLDGTASGNTIYF. As DNA, the CDR3 is TGCGCCAGCAGCTTGGATGGGACAGCCTCTGGAAACACCATATATTTT.

This chain links TRBV30 with TRBJ2-4; possibly TRBD1 for D (5 bases). The germline V and J ends were trimmed by 4 bases and 0 bases, with 16 bases remaining between them. The germline gives CDR1 GTSNPN, CDR2 SVGIG (reference sequence). The CDR3 sequence is 16 residues long. The CDR3 DNA is TGTGCCTGGAACACAAGGGGCAGCTTAGCCAAAAACATTCAGTACTTC. Its protein product is CAWNTRGSLAKNIQYF.

This clone was observed a single time. The chain recombines TRBV5-1 with TRBJ2-2, with TRBD2 as a possible D gene (5 bases). The CDR3 runs to 16 residues. From germline, CDR1 is SGHRS and CDR2 YFSETQ. The ends were cut back, 4 bases at V and 10 bases at J, with 23 bases in the middle. The CDR3 here is CASSLPEEVSGEELFF. The CDR3 region has the DNA TGCGCCAGCAGCCTGCCGGAGGAAGTCTCTGGGGAGGAGCTGTTTTTT.

The rearrangement joins TRBV2 to TRBJ1-6; TRBD1 is a possible D gene (5 bases). The CDR3 runs to 15 residues. With 6 bases removed from V and 7 bases from J, the gap between germline ends came to 16 bases. Germline V gene sequence: CDR1 SNHLY, CDR2 FYNNEI. The CDR3: CASRGTQRGNSPLHF. The CDR3 DNA is TGTGCCAGCAGGGGGACCCAGCGGGGGAATTCACCCCTCCACTTT.

The chain combines TRBV4-1 with TRBJ1-4; D gene unclear. The CDR3 is made up of 16 amino acids. Germline V gene lookup returns CDR1 MGHRA and CDR2 YSYEKL. V lost 0 bases and J lost 5, with 13 bases in between. CDR3 DNA: TGCGCCAGCAGCCAAGATAGCGGATACCAAAATGAAAAACTGTTTTTT. Its protein product is CASSQDSGYQNEKLFF.

The chain combines TRBV18 with TRBJ2-7; no clear D gene. Germline CDR1 KGHSH, CDR2 LQKENI. V lost 0 bases, J lost 0 bases, and 12 bases lay in between. The CDR3 covers 16 residues. The CDR3 region has the DNA TGTGCCAGCTCACCACCTAACAGAGTAGGCTCCTACGAGCAGTACTTC. The encoded protein is CASSPPNRVGSYEQYF.

V gene TRBV11-2 combines with J gene TRBJ1-1; tentatively, D is TRBD1 (6 bases). V dropped 7 bases and J dropped 1 base, with 13 bases sitting between them. In germline, CDR1 is SGHAT, CDR2 FQNNGV. CDR3 length: 14 residues. CDR3 residues: CASTPGRGNTEAFF. The CDR3 nucleotides are TGTGCCAGCACCCCGGGCAGGGGGAACACTGAAGCTTTCTTT.

In DNA, the CDR3 is TGTGCCAGCAGCTCTCGACTAGCGGGCACCTTTTTCTCCGAGCAGTACTTC. It yields the protein CASSSRLAGTFFSEQYF. The chain couples TRBV7-8 to TRBJ2-7, with 10 bases aligning to TRBD2. Germline V CDR1 and CDR2: SGHVS, FQNEAQ. V shed 4 bases and J 6 bases; nucleotides not matched to a gene: 15. The CDR3 length is 17 residues.

Regarding this clone: The junction and the germline gene differ at one end; a read error may be behind it. The chain is built from TRBV27 and TRBJ2-7, with a tentative D call TRBD1 (6 bases). This CDR3 comprises 15 residues. Looked up from germline, CDR1 is MNHEY and CDR2 is SMNVEV (reference sequence). The chain's CDR3 is CASATLTGRGYGQYF. CDR3 sequence (DNA): TGTGCCAGCGCTACTTTGACGGGCAGGGGATACGGGCAGTACTTC.

This sequence joins TRBV6-5 and TRBJ2-2; possible D gene TRBD2, 6 bases. Trimming cost V 2 bases and J 0 bases, with 10 bases left between them. This CDR3 contains 16 residues. CDR1 is MNHEY, CDR2 SVGAGI, per germline. The CDR3 loop reads CASSYDPGANTGELFF. CDR3 DNA: TGTGCCAGCAGTTACGATCCGGGGGCGAACACCGGGGAGCTGTTTTTT.

This chain joins TRBV7-2 and TRBJ2-7, with 10 bases matching TRBD2. Trimming removed 5 bases from V and 5 bases from J; junction bases left unmatched: 9. The CDR3 extends over 15 amino acids. Germline V gene lookup returns CDR1 SGHTA and CDR2 FQGNSA. CDR3 coding DNA: TGTGCCAGCAGCCGCGTCGAAGCGGGAGGGAACGAGCAGTACTTC. Translated: CASSRVEAGGNEQYF.

Remarks on this clone: At one of its ends the junction is not consistent with the germline gene, which may arise from a read error. V usage is TRBV7-7 and J usage is TRBJ2-2; the D gene is possibly TRBD1 (5 bases). The CDR3 consists of 12 residues. The germline CDR1 and CDR2 sequences are SSHAT and FNYEAQ (reference sequence). The CDR3 DNA is TGTGCTAGCAGCCCCGACAGTGGGGAGCTGTTTTTT. Its translation: CASSPDSGELFF.

The V gene is TRBV27, the J gene TRBJ2-5; TRBD2 aligns across 9 bases. From germline, CDR1 is MNHEY and CDR2 SMNVEV (reference sequence). Trimming cost V 5 bases and J 1 base; bases outside gene matches: 8. The CDR3 covers 16 residues. CDR3 in amino acids: CASSPLRLAAQETQYF. Here the CDR3 DNA reads TGTGCCAGCAGTCCGCTCCGACTAGCGGCCCAAGAGACCCAGTACTTC.

This chain joins TRBV10-3 and TRBJ1-5; no reliable D call. Germline lookup yields CDR1 ENHRY and CDR2 SYGVKD. V lost 2 bases and J 4 bases, leaving 6 bases between the germline ends. The CDR3 totals 13 residues. This CDR3 reads CAISETDNQPQHF. CDR3 sequence (DNA): TGTGCCATCAGTGAGACTGATAATCAGCCCCAGCATTTT.

This clone was detected only a few times. This chain joins TRBV5-6 and TRBJ2-3, with TRBD1 as a possible D gene (7 bases). Germline CDR1 SGHDT, CDR2 YYEEEE. Deletions cut 3 bases from V and 0 bases from J, with 11 bases between. The CDR3 sequence is 15 residues long. CDR3 DNA: TGTGCCAGCAGCTCAGGGGGGCTGAGCACAGATACGCAGTATTTT. This codes for CASSSGGLSTDTQYF.

This sequence joins TRBV5-4 and TRBJ1-4; no clear D gene. The germline CDR1 and CDR2 sequences are SGHNT and YYREEE (reference sequence). This CDR3 spans 13 amino acids. Deletions cut 2 bases from V and 13 bases from J, with 15 bases between. CDR3 loop: CASSFGPLEGLFF. Here the CDR3 DNA reads TGTGCCAGCAGCTTCGGCCCCTTGGAGGGACTGTTTTTT.

The chain joins TRBV9 to TRBJ1-4; no clear D. Trimming removed 3 bases from V and 12 bases from J, with 21 bases in between. The CDR3 has 15 residues. Germline lookup yields CDR1 SGDLS and CDR2 YYNGEE. CDR3 sequence (DNA): TGTGCCAGCAGCGACACCCAGTCCGGAGGGTTGGAACTGTTTTTT. It codes for CASSDTQSGGLELFF.

V and J are TRBV7-2 and TRBJ1-1, with a weak D call TRBD1 (6 bases). The CDR3 is 15 residues long. V shed 1 base and J shed 6 bases, with 15 bases lying between them. Germline V gene lookup returns CDR1 SGHTA and CDR2 FQGNSA. For the CDR3, the DNA is TGTGCCAGCAGCTTAGGGTTGGCAGGGGATGCTGAAGCTTTCTTT. It specifies CASSLGLAGDAEAFF.

CDR3 sequence: CASSSQAGVEETQYF. The CDR3 DNA is TGTGCCAGCAGCTCCCAAGCGGGAGTAGAGGAGACCCAGTACTTC. The rearrangement joins TRBV7-2 to TRBJ2-5; 8 bases are shared with TRBD2. This CDR3 contains 15 residues. After removal of 4 bases from V and 5 bases from J, the junction contained 9 bases not matched to a gene. In germline, CDR1 is SGHTA, CDR2 FQGNSA.

The rearrangement joins TRBV7-9 to TRBJ1-1; TRBD1 matches at 7 bases. From germline, CDR1 is SEHNR and CDR2 FQNEAQ (reference sequence). CDR3 length: 14 residues. With 5 bases clipped from V and 5 bases from J, the junction kept 8 bases outside the gene matches. The CDR3 is CASSAYRGETEAFF. CDR3 coding DNA: TGTGCCAGCAGCGCGTACAGGGGAGAGACTGAAGCTTTCTTT.